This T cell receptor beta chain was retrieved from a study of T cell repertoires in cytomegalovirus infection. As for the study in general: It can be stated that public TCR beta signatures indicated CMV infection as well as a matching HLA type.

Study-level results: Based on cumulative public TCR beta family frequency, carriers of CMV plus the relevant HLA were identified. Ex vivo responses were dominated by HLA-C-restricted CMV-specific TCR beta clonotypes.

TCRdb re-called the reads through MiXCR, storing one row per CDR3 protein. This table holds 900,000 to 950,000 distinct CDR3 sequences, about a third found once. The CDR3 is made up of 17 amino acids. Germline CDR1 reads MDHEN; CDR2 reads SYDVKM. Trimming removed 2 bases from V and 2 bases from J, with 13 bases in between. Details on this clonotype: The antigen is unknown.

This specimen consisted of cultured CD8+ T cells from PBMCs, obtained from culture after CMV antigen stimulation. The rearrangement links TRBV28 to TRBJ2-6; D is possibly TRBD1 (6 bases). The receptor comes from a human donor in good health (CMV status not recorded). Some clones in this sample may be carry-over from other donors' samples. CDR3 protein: CASSLGLQGAGANVLTF. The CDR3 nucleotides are TGTGCCAGCAGTTTAGGGCTACAGGGTGCTGGGGCCAACGTCCTGACTTTC.